This entry lists 32 T cell receptor beta chains sequenced from one sample in a study of T-cell memory formation after mild COVID-19. TCRdb analysed the 5' RACE reads with MiXCR anew, one entry per CDR3 protein. The profile shows about half a million distinct CDR3 sequences, roughly 18% of them singletons. Sequencing used PBMCs or a T cell subset sorted from them (not recorded which). The source is an adult woman who had mild COVID-19 (a few samples of this study predate the infection). Cell type and time point are not known.

The J gene is TRBJ1-2, the V gene TRBV3-1; D is undetermined. V shed 4 bases and J shed 6 bases, with 12 bases lying between them. CDR3 length: 13 amino acids. In germline, CDR1 is LGHDT, CDR2 YNNKEL (reference sequence). CDR3 protein: CASSLYQVDGYTF. CDR3 nucleotides: TGTGCCAGCAGCCTGTATCAGGTGGATGGCTACACCTTC.

This clonotype was counted a few times. This sequence joins TRBV4-2 and TRBJ1-2; 9 bases align to TRBD1. V trimming: 1 base; J trimming: 8 bases; junction bases outside the gene matches: 11. From germline, CDR1 is LGHNA and CDR2 YNFKEQ. The CDR3 has 16 residues. CDR3 coding DNA: TGTGCCAGCAGCCAAGGGACGGGGGACAGGGTGTCCGGCTACACCTTC. Translated, it gives CASSQGTGDRVSGYTF.

The chain links TRBV18 to TRBJ1-6, with D hard to call. V was cut by 1 base and J by 10 bases, with 14 bases left in between. This CDR3 has 15 amino acids. Germline CDR1 KGHSH, CDR2 LQKENI. This CDR3 reads CASSPRIPSGSPLHF. The CDR3 coding sequence is TGTGCCAGCTCACCACGCATCCCCTCTGGCTCACCCCTCCACTTT.

A few counts support this clonotype. The chain employs TRBV12-3 or TRBV12-4 and TRBJ1-1; D perhaps matches TRBD1 (5 bases). The CDR3 runs to 13 residues. V was shortened by 5 bases and J by 4 bases, with 11 bases between the two germline ends. CDR3 nucleotide sequence: TGTGCCAGCAGTCCTAGACAGAGCACTGAAGCTTTCTTT. The encoded protein is CASSPRQSTEAFF.

This clonotype was detected a few times. The DNA for the CDR3 is TGCGCCAGCAGCCGGGGACTAGCGGGGGGGCTCCCAGATACGCAGTATTTT. Translating it yields CASSRGLAGGLPDTQYF. The chain joins TRBV4-1 to TRBJ2-3, with TRBD2 identical over 16 bases. This CDR3 has 17 residues. Germline V gene sequence: CDR1 MGHRA, CDR2 YSYEKL. The V and J ends lost 4 bases and 4 bases, in that order; junction bases with no gene match: 5.

This chain uses TRBV7-3 with TRBJ2-3; TRBD1 matches 11 bases. The CDR3 sequence is 17 residues long. J was trimmed by 4 bases and V by 1 base; bases with no gene match: 7. Germline assignment: CDR1 SGHTA and CDR2 FQGTGA. The CDR3 DNA reads TGTGCCAGCAGCTTAATCGGACAGGGGGCGGGCGCAGATACGCAGTATTTT. Translating it yields CASSLIGQGAGADTQYF.

This clonotype was detected only a few times. The chain employs TRBV14 and TRBJ2-7, with 10 nucleotides matching TRBD1. Germline CDR1 and CDR2: SGHDN and FVKESK. The CDR3 is made up of 15 amino acids. V was clipped by 1 base and J by 6 bases; unmatched bases: 6. The CDR3: CASSQGQGAYREQYF. DNA for the CDR3: TGTGCCAGCAGCCAAGGACAGGGGGCTTATCGCGAGCAGTACTTC.

This chain links TRBV12-3 or TRBV12-4 with TRBJ2-3; D gene ambiguous. V lost 8 bases and J lost 6, with 12 bases in between. CDR3 length equals 12 residues. Here the CDR3 DNA reads TGTGCCAGCGGATGGGGTGGGGATACGCAGTATTTT. This sequence encodes CASGWGGDTQYF.

This clonotype was picked up a small number of times. This chain uses TRBV30 with TRBJ1-2, with D unresolved. The CDR3 loop spans 13 amino acids. Trimming stripped 4 bases from V and 9 bases from J, with 18 bases between. Germline V CDR1 and CDR2: GTSNPN, SVGIG (reference sequence). Written as DNA, the CDR3 is TGTGCCTGGAAGCGACGGGCCCCCTCGCGCTACACCTTC. This gives the protein CAWKRRAPSRYTF.

This chain links TRBV11-1 with TRBJ2-7; 16 bases fit TRBD2. Per germline, CDR1 SGHAT and CDR2 FQDESV (reference sequence). Losses at the gene ends were 5 bases for V and 2 bases for J; bases not matched to a gene: 0. The CDR3 sequence is 15 residues long. CDR3 residues: CASSGTSGRAYEQYF. CDR3 bases: TGTGCCAGCAGCGGGACTAGCGGGAGGGCCTACGAGCAGTACTTC.

The chain couples TRBV20-1 to TRBJ2-3; the match to TRBD2 covers 12 bases. This CDR3 comprises 15 residues. With 6 bases clipped from V and 0 bases from J, the junction kept 4 bases outside the gene matches. Germline CDR1 and CDR2: DFQATT and SNEGSKA (reference sequence). In DNA form, the CDR3 reads TGCAGTGCCTGGACTAGCGGGAAGAGCACAGATACGCAGTATTTT. Translating it yields CSAWTSGKSTDTQYF.

The sample holds a few counts of this clonotype. This chain uses TRBV11-2 with TRBJ2-3; D possibly corresponds to TRBD1 (6 bases). V lost 3 bases, J lost 3 bases, and 13 bases lay in between. In germline, CDR1 is SGHAT, CDR2 FQNNGV. There are 15 residues in the CDR3. Written as DNA, the CDR3 is TGTGCCAGCAGCTTCGGGACATTTGATACAGATACGCAGTATTTT. Encoded protein: CASSFGTFDTDTQYF.

The chain combines TRBV5-1 with TRBJ1-1; D is unresolved. The CDR3 runs 16 residues. V was shortened by 2 bases and J by 0 bases, with 14 bases between the two germline ends. Germline CDR1 and CDR2: SGHRS and YFSETQ. CDR3 amino acids: CASSFTLTEMNTEAFF. CDR3 nucleotide sequence: TGCGCCAGCAGCTTTACCCTAACAGAAATGAACACTGAAGCTTTCTTT.

This clonotype has more than one count but fewer than ten. The chain is built from TRBV9 and TRBJ2-1; 8 positions match TRBD2. Germline V lookup: CDR1 SGDLS, CDR2 YYNGEE. This CDR3 has 15 residues. V was clipped by 5 bases and J by 9 bases; unmatched bases: 13. This CDR3 is CASSETPGLVVEQFF. CDR3 bases: TGTGCCAGCAGTGAAACACCGGGACTAGTCGTTGAGCAGTTCTTC.

This clonotype has only a few counts. The chain joins TRBV4-2 to TRBJ2-2; 7 bases align to TRBD2. Per germline, CDR1 LGHNA and CDR2 YNFKEQ. V dropped 0 bases and J dropped 4; count of bases not matched to a gene: 2. CDR3 size: 15 residues. CDR3 region: CASSQEAGVTGELFF. CDR3 sequence (DNA): TGTGCCAGCAGCCAAGAGGCGGGAGTCACCGGGGAGCTGTTTTTT.

V gene TRBV25-1 combines with J gene TRBJ2-7; tentative D call: TRBD1 (6 bases). V lost 1 base and J lost 5, with 12 bases in between. Germline loops: CDR1 MGHDK, CDR2 SYGVNS. The CDR3 covers 14 residues. CDR3 bases: TGTGCCAGCAGTGAATCAGCAGGGGTTAACGAGCAGTACTTC. Protein: CASSESAGVNEQYF.

At least ten counts were recorded for this clonotype. The chain recombines TRBV12-3 or TRBV12-4 with TRBJ1-2; weak D call: TRBD1 (5 bases). This CDR3 is built from 13 residues. The ends were cut back, 3 bases at V and 7 bases at J, with 12 bases in the middle. CDR3 in DNA: TGTGCCAGCAGTTTCTCGGGGGATGGTGGCTACACCTTC. Translating gives CASSFSGDGGYTF.

The gene calls are TRBV7-2 and TRBJ1-3; D is unclear. The V and J ends lost 0 bases and 0 bases respectively, with 9 bases between them. The length of the CDR3 is 16 residues. Germline assignment: CDR1 SGHTA and CDR2 FQGNSA. CDR3 bases: TGTGCCAGCAGCTTAGCGCACAGTTCCTCTGGAAACACCATATATTTT. As protein: CASSLAHSSSGNTIYF.

This chain uses TRBV5-1 with TRBJ2-1; D may match TRBD1 or TRBD2 (5 bases each). The ends were cut back, 3 bases at V and 7 bases at J, with 17 bases in the middle. The germline gives CDR1 SGHRS, CDR2 YFSETQ. This CDR3 region has 15 residues. DNA of the CDR3: TGCGCCAGCAGCTCCAGGGTAGGAACGGGGAATGAGCAGTTCTTC. Residues: CASSSRVGTGNEQFF.

This clonotype was seen a handful of times. The CDR3 DNA reads TGTGCCAGCAGCCACGGGGGACTAGCGGGAACCGGGGAGCTGTTTTTT. Its translation: CASSHGGLAGTGELFF. The chain links TRBV7-2 to TRBJ2-2; 13 bases match TRBD2. After removal of 5 bases from V and 5 bases from J, the junction contained 5 bases not matched to a gene. This CDR3 is built from 16 residues. CDR1 is SGHTA, CDR2 FQGNSA, per germline.

This clonotype showed up just a few times. The genes are TRBV6-1 and TRBJ2-3, with 9 nucleotides matching TRBD2. The trim removed 7 bases at V and 2 bases at J, leaving 4 bases unmatched. The CDR3 has 14 residues. CDR1 and CDR2 (germline): MNHNS, SASEGT. This CDR3 reads CASKASGATDTQYF. CDR3 sequence (DNA): TGTGCCAGCAAGGCTAGCGGGGCCACAGATACGCAGTATTTT.

The sample holds a few counts of this clonotype. The chain links TRBV24-1 to TRBJ2-3, with 8 bases aligning to TRBD2. This CDR3 region has 18 residues. V lost 3 bases to trimming and J lost 4 bases; unmatched junction nucleotides: 14. CDR1 and CDR2 (germline): KGHDR, SFDVKD. The CDR3 DNA reads as TGTGCCACCAGTGATCACGGAAAACTAGCGGTGTTTTCAGATACGCAGTATTTT. It encodes CATSDHGKLAVFSDTQYF.

This clonotype was observed a handful of times. The CDR3, as DNA: TGTGCCAGCAGCGTAGGAGGGGCATCCACTGAAGCTTTCTTT. Translation gives CASSVGGASTEAFF. V usage is TRBV9 and J usage is TRBJ1-1, with D tentatively TRBD1 (5 bases). The germline CDR1 and CDR2 sequences are SGDLS and YYNGEE. The CDR3 consists of 14 residues. V was shortened by 0 bases and J by 4 bases, with 10 bases between the two germline ends.

This chain links TRBV29-1 with TRBJ1-2, with D tentatively TRBD1 (6 bases). Trimming shortened V by 4 bases and J by 7 bases, and 16 bases separated the two germline ends. The V gene's germline CDR1 is SQVTM and CDR2 ANQGSEA. The CDR3 sequence is 13 residues long. The CDR3 DNA sequence: TGCAGCGTTGTAACAGGGAAAGATGCTGGCTACACCTTC. Encoded protein: CSVVTGKDAGYTF. The full variable domain, in which reference TRBV29-1 and TRBJ1-2 provide the parts outside the CDR3, is SAVISQKPSRDICQRGTSLTIQCQVDSQVTMMFWYRQQPGQSLTLIATANQGSEATYESGFVIDKFPISRPNLTFSTLTVSNMSPEDSSIYLCSVVTGKDAGYTFGSGTRLTVV.

The chain recombines TRBV11-2 with TRBJ2-2, with a weak D call TRBD2 (7 bases). V dropped 8 bases and J dropped 5 bases, with 15 bases sitting between them. Germline V gene lookup returns CDR1 SGHAT and CDR2 FQNNGV. The CDR3 extends over 14 amino acids. In DNA, the CDR3 is TGTGCCAGCGGTAGGGGGAGGGGGACCGGGGAGCTGTTTTTT. Translated: CASGRGRGTGELFF.

On this clonotype: The CDR3 does not end in the conserved phenylalanine or tryptophan, so this is likely a read error. It is unclear where the CDR3 begins or ends on the DNA, so no DNA is shown, and the CDR3 is as TCRdb lists it. V is TRBV19 and J is TRBJ1-1. The CDR3 sequence runs 11 residues, both termini included. Looked up from germline, CDR1 is LNHDA and CDR2 is SQIVND (reference sequence). The CDR3 protein is CASSKRYSVTV.

The V and J genes are TRBV4-3 and TRBJ2-2; no definite D call. Between the trimmed V and J ends, which lost 4 bases and 3 bases, there was a span of 12 bases. Germline values: CDR1 LGHNA, CDR2 YSLEER. CDR3 length: 15 residues. The CDR3 spells CASSPRPGDTGELFF. The CDR3 DNA follows: TGCGCCAGCAGCCCGAGGCCTGGGGACACCGGGGAGCTGTTTTTT.

V gene TRBV6-2 or TRBV6-3 combines with J gene TRBJ1-1; possibly TRBD1 for D (5 bases). The CDR3 loop spans 14 amino acids. Trimming pared 2 bases from V and 4 bases from J, leaving 11 bases between. The V gene's germline CDR1 is MNHEY and CDR2 SVGEGT. CDR3 in DNA: TGTGCCAGCAGTTACATCCAGGGAGGCACTGAAGCTTTCTTT. Translation gives CASSYIQGGTEAFF.

This clonotype occurred many times. The rearrangement links TRBV5-1 to TRBJ2-7; 7 bases map to TRBD1. Germline lookup yields CDR1 SGHRS and CDR2 YFSETQ. This CDR3 region has 17 residues. With V trimmed by 0 bases and J by 0 bases, 9 bases remained unmatched. For the CDR3, the DNA is TGCGCCAGCAGCTTGGAGGGGTGGGGACAGAACTCCTACGAGCAGTACTTC. This codes for CASSLEGWGQNSYEQYF.

This clonotype was recorded a few times. The chain couples TRBV12-3 or TRBV12-4 to TRBJ2-3, with unresolved D. V was trimmed by 5 bases and J by 2 bases, leaving 8 bases between them. The CDR3 runs 13 residues. CDR3 coding DNA: TGTGCCAGCAGTCTGGTATTCACAGATACGCAGTATTTT. Amino acids: CASSLVFTDTQYF.

This clonotype has a handful of counts. This chain links TRBV25-1 with TRBJ1-1; the D is unclear. The V and J ends lost 1 base and 8 bases respectively, with 11 bases between them. The germline V gene encodes CDR1 MGHDK and CDR2 SYGVNS. The CDR3 sequence is 13 residues long. The CDR3 is CASSEWKGGEAFF. The CDR3 DNA reads TGTGCCAGCAGTGAATGGAAAGGCGGAGAAGCTTTCTTT.

In its sample, this clonotype was seen a few times. CDR3 coding DNA: TGCAGTGCTAGAGATCGGAGGGAAGAGAACACTGAAGCTTTCTTT. It yields the protein CSARDRREENTEAFF. The chain employs TRBV20-1 and TRBJ1-1; D remains ambiguous. Germline-derived CDR1 and CDR2 are DFQATT and SNEGSKA (reference sequence). V was cut by 0 bases and J by 1 base, with 12 bases left in between. The CDR3 covers 15 residues.